The 19 T cell receptor beta chains presented below share a single source sample, sequenced in a study of cytomegalovirus exposure and HLA in healthy donors. This table comes from immunoSEQ multiplex PCR, and its TCRdb copy is limited to in-frame clones, with some not included. Of 65,000 or so clones detected, approximately 94% appear once; the ten largest clones hold less than 4.5%. The sample comprised PBMCs. The source of these receptors is a man aged 18 to 35 in good health and CMV-seropositive.

This chain uses TRBV10-3 with TRBJ2-2, with 9 bases fitting TRBD1. Germline V gene sequence: CDR1 ENHRY, CDR2 SYGVKD. V dropped 11 bases and J dropped 3; count of bases not matched to a gene: 7. This CDR3 spans 14 amino acids. Written as DNA, the CDR3 is TGTGCCCTCCGGGACAGGGCTGACACCGGGGAGCTGTTTTTT. This codes for CALRDRADTGELFF.

This clone was counted only a few times. Other nucleotide sequences in the sample specify the same CDR3. The rearrangement uses TRBV2 and TRBJ1-5; D gene uncertain. Germline CDR1 reads SNHLY; CDR2 reads FYNNEI. The CDR3 loop spans 14 amino acids. V gave up 1 base and J gave up 3 bases, with 7 bases separating them. CDR3 region: CASSEDSFNQPQHF. CDR3 bases: TGTGCCAGCAGTGAAGACAGTTTCAATCAGCCCCAGCATTTT.

The rearrangement links TRBV10-3 to TRBJ2-7; 11 bases line up with TRBD1. Germline CDR1 is ENHRY and CDR2 is SYGVKD. The trim removed 4 bases at V and 6 bases at J, leaving 11 bases unmatched. The CDR3 consists of 16 residues. The CDR3 loop is CAISAVFPGQGVEQYF. CDR3 DNA: TGTGCCATCAGTGCCGTTTTCCCGGGACAGGGGGTCGAGCAGTACTTC.

V usage is TRBV7-8 and J usage is TRBJ2-1; D is perhaps TRBD2 (5 bases). With 6 bases removed from V and 0 bases from J, the gap between germline ends came to 9 bases. The CDR3 runs to 14 residues. CDR1 and CDR2 from the germline V gene are SGHVS and FQNEAQ. CDR3 sequence: CASRGESSYNEQFF. CDR3 DNA sequence: TGTGCCAGCAGGGGAGAAAGCTCCTACAATGAGCAGTTCTTC. The full variable domain, with the rest looked up from reference TRBV7-8 and TRBJ2-1, is GAGVSQSPRYKVAKRGQDVALRCDPISGHVSLFWYQQALGQGPEFLTYFQNEAQLDKSGLPSDRFFAERPEGSVSTLKIQRTQQEDSAVYLCASRGESSYNEQFFGPGTRLTVL.

The chain couples TRBV7-9 to TRBJ2-1, with 7 bases fitting TRBD1. The CDR3 covers 14 residues. Per the germline V gene, CDR1 is SEHNR and CDR2 is FQNEAQ (reference sequence). V was pared by 0 bases and J by 9 bases, with 5 bases of the junction left unmatched. CDR3 nucleotides: TGTGCCAGCAGCTTAGCGACAGGGTGGAGTGAGCAGTTCTTC. It yields the protein CASSLATGWSEQFF. The whole variable domain, remainder taken from reference TRBV7-9 and TRBJ2-1, is DTGVSQNPRHKITKRGQNVTFRCDPISEHNRLYWYRQTLGQGPEFLTYFQNEAQLEKSRLLSDRFSAERPKGSFSTLEIQRTEQGDSAMYLCASSLATGWSEQFFGPGTRLTVL.

The chain links TRBV7-3 to TRBJ2-7; the match to TRBD2 covers 7 bases. Losses at the gene ends were 5 bases for V and 6 bases for J; bases not matched to a gene: 7. The germline gives CDR1 SGHTA, CDR2 FQGTGA. This CDR3 is built from 13 residues. The CDR3 coding sequence is TGTGCCAGCAGCCCAGGACTAGTAGGCGAGCAGTACTTC. It encodes CASSPGLVGEQYF.

This clone was observed once. The chain links TRBV19 to TRBJ2-1; a weak D match, TRBD1 (6 bases). The CDR3 extends over 13 amino acids. V was shortened by 4 bases and J by 4 bases, with 8 bases between the two germline ends. Germline loops: CDR1 LNHDA, CDR2 SQIVND (reference sequence). This CDR3 is CASSTGQYNEQFF. In DNA, the CDR3 is TGTGCCAGTAGTACTGGACAGTACAATGAGCAGTTCTTC.

The CDR3 spells CASSQDTVSYEQYF. DNA of the CDR3: TGTGCCAGCAGCCAAGACACAGTCTCCTACGAGCAGTACTTC. V is TRBV14 and J is TRBJ2-7; D is unresolved. Between the trimmed V and J ends, which lost 0 bases and 0 bases, there was a span of 6 bases. Germline V gene data show CDR1 as SGHDN and CDR2 as FVKESK. There are 14 residues in the CDR3.

This chain joins TRBV18 and TRBJ2-2; 9 positions agree with TRBD1. V shed 5 bases and J 3 bases; nucleotides not matched to a gene: 1. The CDR3 sequence is 14 residues long. Germline CDR1 reads KGHSH; CDR2 reads LQKENI. CDR3 nucleotide sequence: TGTGCCAGCTCAAGGGACAGGGACACCGGGGAGCTGTTTTTT. This sequence encodes CASSRDRDTGELFF. Complete variable domain (other parts from reference TRBV18 and TRBJ2-2): NAGVMQNPRHLVRRRGQEARLRCSPMKGHSHVYWYRQLPEEGLKFMVYLQKENIIDESGMPKERFSAEFPKEGPSILRIQQVVRGDSAAYFCASSRDRDTGELFFGEGSRLTVL.

Only one count was recorded for this clone. The CDR3 is CASSLRDRGEKLFF. The CDR3 nucleotides read TGCGCCAGCAGCCTCCGGGACAGGGGTGAAAAACTGTTTTTT. The rearrangement links TRBV4-3 to TRBJ1-4, with 10 bases lining up with TRBD1. This CDR3 region has 14 residues. Losses at the gene ends were 4 bases for V and 7 bases for J; bases not matched to a gene: 3. Germline V gene data show CDR1 as LGHNA and CDR2 as YSLEER.

V gene TRBV28 combines with J gene TRBJ1-5; D call uncertain. Looked up from germline, CDR1 is MDHEN and CDR2 is SYDVKM. The ends were cut back, 3 bases at V and 0 bases at J, with 6 bases in the middle. CDR3 length: 14 residues. The CDR3 region has the DNA TGTGCCAGCAGTTTGGCAGATAGCAATCAGCCCCAGCATTTT. This gives the protein CASSLADSNQPQHF. Together with reference TRBV28 and TRBJ1-5, the CDR3 gives the full variable domain: DVKVTQSSRYLVKRTGEKVFLECVQDMDHENMFWYRQDPGLGLRLIYFSYDVKMKEKGDIPEGYSVSREKKERFSLILESASTNQTSMYLCASSLADSNQPQHFGDGTRLSIL.

The rearrangement uses TRBV5-1 and TRBJ1-1; D might be TRBD1 (6 bases). CDR3 size: 16 residues. The V end lost 0 bases, the J end lost 3 bases, and 15 bases lay between the germline ends. Germline V CDR1 and CDR2: SGHRS, YFSETQ. CDR3 sequence: CASSLGAGVVDTEAFF. The CDR3, as DNA: TGCGCCAGCAGCTTGGGGGCAGGGGTGGTCGACACTGAAGCTTTCTTT.

The chain carries TRBV5-8 and TRBJ1-4; the match to TRBD1 covers 9 bases. With 4 bases clipped from V and 7 bases from J, the junction kept 5 bases outside the gene matches. CDR1 SGHTS and CDR2 YDEGEE come from the germline V gene. The CDR3 consists of 14 residues. The CDR3 region is CASSHGTGFEKLFF. The CDR3, as DNA: TGTGCCAGCAGCCACGGGACAGGGTTTGAAAAACTGTTTTTT.

This clone was counted a few times. The chain combines TRBV25-1 with TRBJ1-6; D call uncertain. V gave up 4 bases and J gave up 7 bases, with 8 bases separating them. The CDR3 has 13 amino acids. CDR1 is MGHDK, CDR2 SYGVNS, per germline. The chain's CDR3 is CASSGLENSPLHF. DNA for the CDR3: TGTGCCAGCAGTGGACTGGAAAATTCACCCCTCCACTTT.

The chain combines TRBV10-3 with TRBJ2-1; D might be TRBD1 (6 bases). The CDR3 runs to 17 residues. The V end was cut by 3 bases, the J end by 0 bases, with 15 bases between. Germline-derived CDR1 and CDR2 are ENHRY and SYGVKD. The CDR3 sequence: CAISDPFGGRSYNEQFF. In DNA form, the CDR3 reads TGTGCCATCAGTGACCCGTTTGGGGGCCGCTCCTACAATGAGCAGTTCTTC.

V usage is TRBV11-2 and J usage is TRBJ2-5; D is undetermined. Germline CDR1 SGHAT, CDR2 FQNNGV. Trimming took off 2 bases at V and 4 bases at J, with 17 bases between the two ends. This CDR3 contains 16 residues. The CDR3 protein is CASSLFLEVAVETQYF. The DNA for the CDR3 is TGTGCCAGCAGCTTATTCCTAGAGGTTGCGGTAGAGACCCAGTACTTC.

V and J are TRBV6-5 and TRBJ1-1; tentatively, D is TRBD1 (5 bases). There are 13 residues in the CDR3. Germline loops: CDR1 MNHEY, CDR2 SVGAGI. V lost 6 bases and J lost 9, with 17 bases in between. CDR3 sequence: CASSPKGTSQAFF. The CDR3 bases are TGTGCCAGCAGCCCAAAGGGGACTTCCCAAGCTTTCTTT.

This clone was seen only once. The CDR3 sequence is CATSRDRGLDTEAFF. The CDR3, as DNA: TGTGCCACCAGCAGAGACAGGGGCCTCGACACTGAAGCTTTCTTT. This sequence joins TRBV15 and TRBJ1-1, with TRBD1 as a possible D gene (6 bases). CDR1 and CDR2 from the germline V gene are LNHNV and YYDKDF (reference sequence). The CDR3 consists of 15 residues. V dropped 0 bases and J dropped 3 bases, with 11 bases sitting between them.

This sequence joins TRBV11-2 and TRBJ1-2, with 8 bases matching TRBD1. Unmatched junction bases numbered 9, after V lost 4 bases and J lost 5 bases. The germline gives CDR1 SGHAT, CDR2 FQNNGV. The CDR3 is made up of 15 amino acids. CDR3 loop: CASSSQTGDLYGYTF. CDR3 nucleotides: TGTGCCAGCAGCTCCCAGACAGGGGACCTTTATGGCTACACCTTC. Full variable domain (rest looked up from reference TRBV11-2 and TRBJ1-2): EAGVAQSPRYKIIEKRQSVAFWCNPISGHATLYWYQQILGQGPKLLIQFQNNGVVDDSQLPKDRFSAERLKGVDSTLKIQPAKLEDSAVYLCASSSQTGDLYGYTFGSGTRLTVV.